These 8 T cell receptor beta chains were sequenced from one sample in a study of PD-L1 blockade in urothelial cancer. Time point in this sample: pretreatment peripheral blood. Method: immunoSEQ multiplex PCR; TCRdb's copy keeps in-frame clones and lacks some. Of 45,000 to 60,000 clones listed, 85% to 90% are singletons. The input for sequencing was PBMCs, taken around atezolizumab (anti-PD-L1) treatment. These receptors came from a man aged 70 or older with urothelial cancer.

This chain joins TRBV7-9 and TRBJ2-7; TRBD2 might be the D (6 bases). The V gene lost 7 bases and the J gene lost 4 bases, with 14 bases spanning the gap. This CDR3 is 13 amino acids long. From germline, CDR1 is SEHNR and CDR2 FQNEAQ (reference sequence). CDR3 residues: CASTGGPKYEQYF. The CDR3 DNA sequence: TGTGCCAGCACAGGAGGGCCAAAATACGAGCAGTACTTC.

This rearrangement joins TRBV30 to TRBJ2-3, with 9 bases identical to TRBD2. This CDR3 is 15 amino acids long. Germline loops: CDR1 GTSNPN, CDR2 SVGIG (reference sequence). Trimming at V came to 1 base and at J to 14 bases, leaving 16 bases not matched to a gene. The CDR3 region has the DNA TGTGCCTGGAGTGATGGGCGGGAGGGCCACAGATACGCGTATTTT. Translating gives CAWSDGREGHRYAYF.

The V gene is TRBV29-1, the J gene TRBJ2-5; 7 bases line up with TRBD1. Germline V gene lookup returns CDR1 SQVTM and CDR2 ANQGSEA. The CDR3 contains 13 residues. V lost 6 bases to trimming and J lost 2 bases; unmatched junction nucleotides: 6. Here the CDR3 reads CSVLPGQQETQYF. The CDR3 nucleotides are TGCAGCGTCTTACCGGGACAGCAAGAGACCCAGTACTTC.

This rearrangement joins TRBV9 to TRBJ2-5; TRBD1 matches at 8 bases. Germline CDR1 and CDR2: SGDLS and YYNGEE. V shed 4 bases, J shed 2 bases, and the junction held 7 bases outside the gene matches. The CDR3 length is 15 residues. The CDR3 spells CASSPRQGSQETQYF. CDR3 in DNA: TGTGCCAGCAGCCCCCGACAGGGGTCGCAAGAGACCCAGTACTTC.

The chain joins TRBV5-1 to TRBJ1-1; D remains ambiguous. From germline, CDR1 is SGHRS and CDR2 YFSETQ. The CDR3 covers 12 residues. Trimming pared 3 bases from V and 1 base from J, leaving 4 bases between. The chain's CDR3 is CASSSGNTEAFF. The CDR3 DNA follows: TGCGCCAGCAGCTCGGGGAACACTGAAGCTTTCTTT.

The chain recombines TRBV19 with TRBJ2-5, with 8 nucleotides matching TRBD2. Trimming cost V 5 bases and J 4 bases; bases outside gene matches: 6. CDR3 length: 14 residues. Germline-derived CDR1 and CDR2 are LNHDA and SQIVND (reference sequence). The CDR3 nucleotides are TGTGCCAGTAGTCCCCCGGCGGGGGGAGAGACCCAGTACTTC. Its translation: CASSPPAGGETQYF.

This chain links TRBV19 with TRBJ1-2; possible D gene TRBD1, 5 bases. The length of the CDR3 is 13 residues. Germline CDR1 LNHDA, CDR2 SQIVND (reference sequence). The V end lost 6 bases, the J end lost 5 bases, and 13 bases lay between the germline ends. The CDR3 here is CASRQPGGYGYTF. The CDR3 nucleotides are TGTGCCAGTAGGCAGCCCGGGGGGTATGGCTACACCTTC.

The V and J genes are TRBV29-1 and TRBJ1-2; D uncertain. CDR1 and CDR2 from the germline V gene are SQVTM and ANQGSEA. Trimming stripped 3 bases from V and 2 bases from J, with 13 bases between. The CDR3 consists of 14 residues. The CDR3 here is CSVDVATPNYGYTF. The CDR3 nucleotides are TGCAGCGTTGACGTAGCGACACCCAACTATGGCTACACCTTC.